This passage covers 5 T cell receptor beta chains from one sample sequenced in a study of PD-1 blockade in classical Hodgkin lymphoma. The time point was: cycle 4 day 1 (C4D1), after around six weeks of nivolumab. Relapse was seen in all patients after autologous stem cell transplantation, and brentuximab vedotin exposure was variable. The authors enriched CD8+ T cells from thawed PBMCs via magnetic negative selection. Using immunoSEQ multiplex PCR, the repertoire was profiled, and TCRdb retains in-frame clones only, with some absent. The sample yields about 20,000 clones, approximately 88% seen once. The starting material was CD8+ T cells from blood, obtained before the fourth cycle of nivolumab. The receptors stem from a human donor with classical Hodgkin lymphoma.

This chain joins TRBV29-1 and TRBJ2-5; a weak D match, TRBD1 (5 bases). The J call may be wrong; the DNA end is better matched by TRBJ2-7. Per germline, CDR1 SQVTM and CDR2 ANQGSEA. CDR3 size: 14 residues. The CDR3 DNA follows: TGCAGCGTTGTCCTAGGGGCAGCCGGCTACGAGCAGTACTTC. Translation: CSVVLGAAGYEQYF.

Only a few counts were recorded for this clone. The chain joins TRBV5-8 to TRBJ1-5; a possible D gene is TRBD1 (6 bases). The germline V gene has CDR1 SGHTS and CDR2 YDEGEE. The CDR3 has 13 residues. Trimming removed 3 bases from V and 6 bases from J, with 10 bases in between. The DNA of the CDR3 is TGTGCCAGCAGCTGGGGGCTCCTTCAGCCCCAGCATTTT. Its protein product is CASSWGLLQPQHF.

This CDR3 is CASSAKGDSFNQPQHF. CDR3 nucleotide sequence: TGTGCCAGCAGCGCGAAGGGGGACAGCTTTAATCAGCCCCAGCATTTT. The rearrangement uses TRBV5-5 and TRBJ1-5, with 7 bases aligning to TRBD1. This CDR3 has 16 residues. Trimming at V came to 4 bases and at J to 4 bases, leaving 11 bases not matched to a gene. Germline CDR1 reads SGHKS; CDR2 reads YYEKEE (reference sequence). Variable domain in full (rest from reference TRBV5-5 and TRBJ1-5): DAGVTQSPTHLIKTRGQQVTLRCSPISGHKSVSWYQQVLGQGPQFIFQYYEKEERGRGNFPDRFSARQFPNYSSELNVNALLLGDSALYLCASSAKGDSFNQPQHFGDGTRLSIL.

This clone ranks as medium-sized. CDR3 loop: CASSPGGGAEAFF. The CDR3 nucleotides read TGTGCCAGCAGCCCAGGGGGAGGGGCTGAAGCTTTCTTT. The gene calls are TRBV6-5 and TRBJ1-1; 7 nucleotides match TRBD1. Per germline, CDR1 MNHEY and CDR2 SVGAGI. This CDR3 contains 13 residues. The V gene end was trimmed by 6 bases and the J gene end by 6 bases; junction bases not matched to a gene: 7.

This clone was counted only a few times. The chain links TRBV27 to TRBJ1-5; D gene uncertain. This CDR3 has 14 amino acids. V lost 0 bases, J lost 4 bases, and 7 bases lay in between. The V gene's germline CDR1 is MNHEY and CDR2 SMNVEV (reference sequence). This chain's CDR3 is CASSLSGSNQPQHF. CDR3 sequence (DNA): TGTGCCAGCAGTTTATCGGGGTCAAATCAGCCCCAGCATTTT.